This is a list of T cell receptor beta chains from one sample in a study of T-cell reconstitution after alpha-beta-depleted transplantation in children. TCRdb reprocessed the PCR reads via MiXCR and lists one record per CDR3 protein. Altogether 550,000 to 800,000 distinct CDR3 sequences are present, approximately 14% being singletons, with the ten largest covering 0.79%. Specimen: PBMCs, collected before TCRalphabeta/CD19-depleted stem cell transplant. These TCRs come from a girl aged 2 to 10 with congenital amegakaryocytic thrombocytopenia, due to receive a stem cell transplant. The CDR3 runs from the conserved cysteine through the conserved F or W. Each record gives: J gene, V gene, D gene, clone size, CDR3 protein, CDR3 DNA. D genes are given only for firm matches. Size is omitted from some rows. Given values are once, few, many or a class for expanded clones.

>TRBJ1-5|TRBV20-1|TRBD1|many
CSASRDRVQPQHF
TGCAGTGCTAGCCGGGACAGGGTGCAGCCCCAGCATTTT
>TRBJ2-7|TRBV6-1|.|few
CASGTSSYEQYF
TGTGCCAGCGGAACAAGCTCCTACGAGCAGTACTTC
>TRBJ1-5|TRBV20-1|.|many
CSARGQFNQPQHF
TGCAGTGCTAGAGGGCAGTTCAATCAGCCCCAGCATTTT
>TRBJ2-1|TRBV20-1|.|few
CSATLGGSYNEQFF
TGCAGTGCCACGCTAGGGGGATCCTACAATGAGCAGTTCTTC
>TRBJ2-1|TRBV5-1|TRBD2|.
CASSPGTRAYNEQFF
TGCGCCAGCAGCCCCGGGACTAGGGCCTACAATGAGCAGTTCTTC
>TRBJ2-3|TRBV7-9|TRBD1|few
CASSPYGQGSGRDTQYF
TGTGCCAGCAGCCCTTACGGACAGGGGAGTGGTAGAGATACGCAGTATTTT
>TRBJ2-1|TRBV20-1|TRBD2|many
CSALWGEGNEQFF
TGCAGTGCCCTATGGGGGGAGGGGAATGAGCAGTTCTTC
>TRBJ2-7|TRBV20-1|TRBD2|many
CSAGGRAYEQYF
TGCAGTGCTGGCGGGAGGGCCTACGAGCAGTACTTC
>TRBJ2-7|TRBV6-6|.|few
CASSNTGPYEQYF
TGTGCCAGCAGCAACACGGGGCCCTACGAGCAGTACTTC
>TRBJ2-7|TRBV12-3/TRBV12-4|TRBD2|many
CASSFSLLAGYEQYF
TGTGCCAGCAGTTTCTCACTACTAGCGGGCTACGAGCAGTACTTC
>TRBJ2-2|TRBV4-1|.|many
CASSPPVPILGQTLSGELFF
TGCGCCAGCAGCCCCCCAGTGCCAATTTTAGGACAGACGTTGTCCGGGGAGCTGTTTTTT
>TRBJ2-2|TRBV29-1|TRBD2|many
CSVVGEGGELFF
TGCAGCGTAGTCGGGGAGGGCGGGGAGCTGTTTTTT
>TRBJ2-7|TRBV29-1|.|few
CSVRDQFYEQYF
TGCAGCGTCCGGGACCAATTCTACGAGCAGTACTTC
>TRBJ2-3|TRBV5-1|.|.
CASSHQGGNTDTQYF
TGCGCCAGCAGTCACCAAGGGGGGAACACAGATACGCAGTATTTT
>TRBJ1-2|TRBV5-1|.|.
CASSLDRPITYGYTF
TGCGCCAGCAGCTTGGACAGGCCTATTACCTATGGCTACACCTTC
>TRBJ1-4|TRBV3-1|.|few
CASSQGWGQGLDEKLFF
TGTGCCAGCAGCCAAGGTTGGGGCCAAGGCTTGGATGAAAAACTGTTTTTT
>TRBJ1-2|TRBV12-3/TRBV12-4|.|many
CASSQQGHGYTF
TGTGCCAGCAGTCAACAGGGACATGGCTACACCTTC
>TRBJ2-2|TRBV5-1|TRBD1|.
CASSLEGGVDTGELFF
TGCGCCAGCAGCCTGGAAGGGGGCGTGGACACCGGGGAGCTGTTTTTT
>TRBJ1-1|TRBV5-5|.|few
CASSFWGDRGEAFF
TGTGCCAGCAGCTTTTGGGGGGATCGGGGTGAAGCTTTCTTT
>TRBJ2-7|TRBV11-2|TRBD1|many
CASSLEGTGPSFQPYEQYF
TGTGCCAGCAGCTTAGAGGGGACAGGGCCTTCTTTTCAGCCCTACGAGCAGTACTTC
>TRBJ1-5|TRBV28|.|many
CASSFGGNQDQPQHF
TGTGCCAGCAGTTTTGGAGGGAACCAAGATCAGCCCCAGCATTTT
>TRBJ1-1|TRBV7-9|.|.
CASSHLGQPNTEAFF
TGTGCCAGCAGCCACCTAGGACAGCCAAACACTGAAGCTTTCTTT
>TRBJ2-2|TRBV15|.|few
CATSRDGNTGELFF
TGTGCCACCAGCCGGGACGGGAACACCGGGGAGCTGTTTTTT
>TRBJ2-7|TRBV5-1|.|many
CASSLVTLGQMSYEQYF
TGCGCCAGCAGCTTGGTGACGTTAGGGCAGATGTCCTACGAGCAGTACTTC
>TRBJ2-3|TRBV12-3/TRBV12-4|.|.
CASGTLSTDTQYF
TGTGCCAGCGGGACTCTAAGCACAGATACGCAGTATTTT
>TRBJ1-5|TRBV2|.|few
CASSRITGNQPQHF
TGTGCCAGCAGCAGGATAACGGGCAATCAGCCCCAGCATTTT
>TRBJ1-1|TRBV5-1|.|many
CASSFGSRDATEAFF
TGCGCCAGCAGCTTTGGCTCAAGGGATGCCACTGAAGCTTTCTTT
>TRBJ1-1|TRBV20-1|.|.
CSAPRQLNTEAFF
TGCAGTGCCCCACGACAGCTGAACACTGAAGCTTTCTTT
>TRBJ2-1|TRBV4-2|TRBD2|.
CASSQDRGREGINEQFF
TGTGCCAGCAGCCAAGATCGTGGGCGGGAGGGCATCAATGAGCAGTTCTTC
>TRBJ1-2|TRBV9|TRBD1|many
CASSWDRDNYGYTF
TGTGCCAGCTCCTGGGACAGGGATAACTATGGCTACACCTTC
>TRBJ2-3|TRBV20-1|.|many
CSARVFTDTQYF
TGCAGTGCTAGAGTCTTCACAGATACGCAGTATTTT
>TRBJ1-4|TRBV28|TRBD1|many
CARLDRGRTNEKLFF
TGTGCCAGACTAGACAGGGGGCGAACTAATGAAAAACTGTTTTTT
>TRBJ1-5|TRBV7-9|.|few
CASSQQQGQPQHF
TGTGCCAGCAGCCAGCAGCAGGGTCAGCCCCAGCATTTT
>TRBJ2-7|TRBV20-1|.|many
CSAPAPGRDEQYF
TGCAGTGCTCCAGCTCCCGGGCGCGACGAGCAGTACTTC
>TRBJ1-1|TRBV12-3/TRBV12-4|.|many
CASSFRQSNTEAFF
TGTGCCAGCAGTTTCAGGCAATCGAACACTGAAGCTTTCTTT
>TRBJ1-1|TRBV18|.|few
CASSPTVTGSTEAFF
TGTGCCAGCTCACCAACCGTAACAGGGAGCACTGAAGCTTTCTTT
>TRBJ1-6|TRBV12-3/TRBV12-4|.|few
CASSFGASPLHF
TGTGCCAGCAGTTTTGGGGCGTCACCCCTCCACTTT
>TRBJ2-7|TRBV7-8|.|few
CASSLLRWDEQYF
TGTGCCAGCAGCTTATTGAGGTGGGACGAGCAGTACTTC
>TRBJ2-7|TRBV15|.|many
CATSRELSGDYSYEQYF
TGTGCCACCAGCAGAGAACTGTCGGGAGACTACTCCTACGAGCAGTACTTC
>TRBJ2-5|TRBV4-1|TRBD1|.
CASSPGGMEETQYF
TGCGCCAGCAGCCCAGGGGGAATGGAGGAGACCCAGTACTTC
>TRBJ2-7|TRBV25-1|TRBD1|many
CASGQGGSYEQYF
TGTGCCAGCGGACAGGGGGGCTCCTACGAGCAGTACTTC
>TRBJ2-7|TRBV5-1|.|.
CASSFFDEQYF
TGCGCCAGCAGCTTTTTCGATGAGCAGTACTTC
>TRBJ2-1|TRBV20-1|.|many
CSAREGYGLRYNEQFF
TGCAGTGCTAGAGAAGGTTATGGACTAAGGTACAATGAGCAGTTCTTC
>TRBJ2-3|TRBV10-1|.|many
CASSESLADTQYF
TGCGCCAGCAGTGAGTCGCTAGCGGATACGCAGTATTTT
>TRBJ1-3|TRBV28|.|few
CASSLGVPGLGNTIYF
TGTGCCAGCAGTCTGGGGGTGCCCGGACTGGGAAACACCATATATTTT
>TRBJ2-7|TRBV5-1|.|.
CASSWAPWADGYEQYF
TGCGCCAGCAGTTGGGCCCCCTGGGCGGACGGTTATGAGCAGTACTTC